This T cell receptor beta chain originates from a study of CD8+ T cells in alopecia areata (dated by TCRdb to 2016 to 2019). About the study as a whole: The treated patients took part in an open-label pilot trial in which moderate-to-severe alopecia areata was treated with oral tofacitinib at 5 to 10 mg twice daily. The SALT score, which quantifies the percentage of affected scalp surface area, was used to measure disease severity in treated patients. Biopsies were taken from tofacitinib-treated patients at baseline and again at 4 and 24 weeks into treatment, and several of those patients also had a later scalp biopsy. RNA was extracted with the PAXgene miRNA kit for fixed scalp, the miRNeasy kit for PBMCs, and the RNeasy kit for mouse skin. Scalp clonality was compared among normal scalp (n=4), patchy alopecia areata scalp (n=8), and alopecia totalis/universalis scalp (n=8). Amplification of TCRbeta CDR3 regions was done by immunoSEQ multiplex PCR using 35 Vbeta forward primers and 13 Jbeta reverse primers. Scalp tissue and sorted CD4+ and CD8+ peripheral blood T cells from patchy and totalis/universalis alopecia areata patients and from healthy controls were covered by human TCRbeta sequencing. In both human patients and the C3H/HeJ mouse model, the study applied high-throughput TCRbeta sequencing to look at T cell clonal expansion in alopecia areata. Patients received tofacitinib for 6 to 18 months and were then followed off drug for 6 months to check for delayed response and recurrence. What the study reported, not specific to this receptor: Because the treated cohort was small and included a single nonresponder, larger studies are needed to assess links between baseline CD8+ expansion and response. With tofacitinib, both scalp clonality and the number of expanded CD8+ clones among the top 100 scalp clones went down significantly. Compared with mice, TCR sequences shared between patients were less clear, possibly partly because of HLA diversity across the patient population. Lesional scalp, especially in alopecia totalis/universalis, showed higher clonality and more expanded CD8+ clones than normal scalp, suggesting antigenic drive. Unlike mouse skin, which is dominated by gammadelta T cells, normal human skin has resident alphabeta T cells that are also sequenced, and this complicates analysis of the scalp TCR repertoire. Many expanded lesional clones persisted in scalp and blood during tofacitinib treatment, which may partly explain relapse after stopping treatment.

A note on this clone: Its cognate antigen has yet to be identified. No much larger clonotype is one base removed from it; base qualities were not supplied.

The time point label, read with the paper, signifies: 4 weeks on oral tofacitinib. The treatment or condition label, read with the paper, signifies: oral pan-JAK inhibitor, 5-10 mg twice daily. Peripheral blood and lesional scalp punch biopsies were obtained from patients with alopecia areata. PBMCs were isolated by density centrifugation and stained for CD3, CD4 and CD8, and CD4+ and CD8+ T cells were sorted on a FACSAria. Based on the germline V gene, the CDR1 and CDR2 sequences are SGHDT and YYEEEE. The CDR3 runs 15 amino acids, cysteine and phenylalanine included. Left in the record is the CDR3 DNA by itself, 45 bases read in frame from the first base. V is pared back by 3 bases and J by 5 bases, with 14 bases lying between the germline termini. The library was obtained by the immunoSEQ multiplex PCR assay. RNA was extracted from all samples and reverse transcribed into cDNA, which served as template for TCR sequencing. First-strand cDNA was synthesized using SuperScript III with a 2:1 mix of oligo-dT and random hexamers. Amplification bias was assessed with a synthetic immune receptor repertoire, and residual bias was removed computationally. The source study handled its data this way. Raw reads were preprocessed to remove errors, and CDR3 was defined according to IMGT conventions as the region from the conserved cysteine to phenylalanine. Clonality was computed by normalizing Shannon entropy by log2 of the number of productive unique TCRs and subtracting the result from 1. Whether scalp clones were CD4 or CD8 was inferred by matching scalp TCRbeta sequences against CD4 and CD8 repertoires sorted from blood. TCRdb took this table from immuneACCESS and kept in-frame rearrangements with V and J called. Such tables lack part of the clones; where checked against another copy, unresolved V genes explain under half of the gap, and the rest is unexplained. The V and J calls and clone size were taken over from that table, and D and trimming were inferred from the DNA. This sample is represented by 150,000 to 200,000 clones; 50% to 60% of them were singletons. The ten largest make up less than 4% of the sample.

The clonotype was recovered from a human donor with alopecia areata. Here the sequenced sample was CD4+ T cells sorted from blood, taken at week 4, from a patient treated with tofacitinib. Rearrangement joined TRBV5-6 to TRBJ2-2, with a weak D call of TRBD1 (5 bases match). The CDR3 sequence is CASSSILRATGELFF. The DNA reads TGTGCCAGCAGCTCCATCCTCAGGGCGACCGGGGAGCTGTTTTTT. Joined to the reference TRBV5-6 and TRBJ2-2 proteins, this CDR3 gives the full variable domain: DAGVTQSPTHLIKTRGQQVTLRCSPKSGHDTVSWYQQALGQGPQFIFQYYEEEERQRGNFPDRFSGHQFPNYSSELNVNALLLGDSALYLCASSSILRATGELFFGEGSRLTVL.